This T cell receptor (beta chain) was obtained from a study of cytomegalovirus exposure and HLA in healthy donors. Study background: Within an early data release were about 80 million unique TCRs drawn from HLA-typed donors. Overall study findings and caveats: An analysis done earlier found most TCR beta V segments productive about 87% or about 30% of the time. The dataset shows that most TCR sequences were rare, while some public TCRs occurred in many donors.

The germline CDR1 and CDR2 sequences are ENHRY and SYGVKD. The CDR3 extends over 16 amino acids. With 2 bases clipped from V and 5 bases from J, the junction kept 9 bases outside the gene matches. On this clone: Its target is not known.

Each of the donors was a healthy bone marrow donor. 13 Jbeta primers and 60 Vbeta primers were used for the PCR. Sequencing used immunoSEQ multiplex PCR; TCRdb keeps in-frame clones, though not all of them. The sample carries 150,000 to 200,000 clones, around 84% recorded once. This chain connects TRBV10-3 to TRBJ1-5, with 7 bases that match TRBD1. This sequence was found in a woman aged 35 to 49 in good health and CMV-seronegative. Sample: PBMCs. CDR3 protein: CAISEPRQGQDQPQHF. The CDR3 nucleotides read TGTGCCATCAGTGAGCCAAGACAGGGTCAGGATCAGCCCCAGCATTTT.